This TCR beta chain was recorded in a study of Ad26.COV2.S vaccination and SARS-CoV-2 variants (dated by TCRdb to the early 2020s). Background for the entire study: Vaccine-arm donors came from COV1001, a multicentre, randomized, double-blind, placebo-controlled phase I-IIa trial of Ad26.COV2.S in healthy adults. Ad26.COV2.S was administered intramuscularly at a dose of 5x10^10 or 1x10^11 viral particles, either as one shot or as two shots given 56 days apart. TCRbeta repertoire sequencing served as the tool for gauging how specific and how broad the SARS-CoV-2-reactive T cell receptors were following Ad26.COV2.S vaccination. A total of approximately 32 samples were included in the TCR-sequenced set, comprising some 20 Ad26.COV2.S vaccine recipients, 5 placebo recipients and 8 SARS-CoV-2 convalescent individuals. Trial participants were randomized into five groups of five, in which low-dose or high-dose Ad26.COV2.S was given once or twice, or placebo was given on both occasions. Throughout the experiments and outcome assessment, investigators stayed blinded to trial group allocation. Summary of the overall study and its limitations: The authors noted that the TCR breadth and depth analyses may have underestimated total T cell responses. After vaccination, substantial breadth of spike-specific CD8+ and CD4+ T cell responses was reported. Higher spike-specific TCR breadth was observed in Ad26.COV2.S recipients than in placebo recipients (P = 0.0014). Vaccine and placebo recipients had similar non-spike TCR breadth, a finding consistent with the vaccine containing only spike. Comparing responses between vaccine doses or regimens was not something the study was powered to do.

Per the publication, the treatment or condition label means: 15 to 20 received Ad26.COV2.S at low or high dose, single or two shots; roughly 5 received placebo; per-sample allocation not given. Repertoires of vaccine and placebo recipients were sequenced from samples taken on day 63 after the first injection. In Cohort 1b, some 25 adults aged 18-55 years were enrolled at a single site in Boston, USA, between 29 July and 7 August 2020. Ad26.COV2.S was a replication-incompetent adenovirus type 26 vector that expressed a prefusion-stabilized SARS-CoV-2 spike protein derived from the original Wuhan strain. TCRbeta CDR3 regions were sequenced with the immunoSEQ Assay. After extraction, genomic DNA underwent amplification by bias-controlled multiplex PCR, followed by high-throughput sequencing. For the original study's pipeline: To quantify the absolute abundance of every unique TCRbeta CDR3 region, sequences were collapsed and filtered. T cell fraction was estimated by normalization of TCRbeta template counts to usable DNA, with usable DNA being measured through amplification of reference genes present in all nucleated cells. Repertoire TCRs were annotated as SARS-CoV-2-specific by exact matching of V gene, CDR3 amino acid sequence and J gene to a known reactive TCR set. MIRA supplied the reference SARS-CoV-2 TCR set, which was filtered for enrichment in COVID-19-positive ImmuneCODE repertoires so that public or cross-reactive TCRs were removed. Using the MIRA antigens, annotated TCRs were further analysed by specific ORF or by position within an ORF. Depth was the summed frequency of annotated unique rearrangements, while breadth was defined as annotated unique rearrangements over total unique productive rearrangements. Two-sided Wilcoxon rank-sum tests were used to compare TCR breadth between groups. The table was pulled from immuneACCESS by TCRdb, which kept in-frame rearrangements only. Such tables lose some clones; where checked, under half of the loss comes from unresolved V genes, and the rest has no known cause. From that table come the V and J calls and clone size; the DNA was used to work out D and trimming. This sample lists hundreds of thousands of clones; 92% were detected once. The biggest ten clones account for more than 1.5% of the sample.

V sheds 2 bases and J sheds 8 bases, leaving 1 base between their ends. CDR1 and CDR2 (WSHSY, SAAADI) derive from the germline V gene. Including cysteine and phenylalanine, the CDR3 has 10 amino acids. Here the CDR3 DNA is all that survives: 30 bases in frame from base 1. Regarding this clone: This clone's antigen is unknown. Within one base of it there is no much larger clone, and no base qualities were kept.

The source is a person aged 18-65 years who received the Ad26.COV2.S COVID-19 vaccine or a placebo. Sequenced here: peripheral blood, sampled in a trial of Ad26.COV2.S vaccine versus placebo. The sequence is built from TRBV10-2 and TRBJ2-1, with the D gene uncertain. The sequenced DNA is TGCGCCAGCAGTGAGGATGAGCAGTTCTTC. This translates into CASSEDEQFF.